A selection of T cell receptor beta chains follows, all from one sample in a study of response to subunit inactivated influenza vaccine. Using its own MiXCR run on the RT-PCR reads, TCRdb lists one record per CDR3 protein. The data contain roughly 570,000 distinct CDR3 sequences, around 13% of them singletons. The starting material was PBMCs from blood, obtained 11 to 12 days after vaccination. The source of these receptors is a man aged 50 to 60 who received an inactivated influenza vaccine. The CDR3 runs from the conserved cysteine through the conserved F or W. A D gene is named only where the DNA matches it firmly. The size of a clone is reported for some rows only, either as once, few or many, or as a class for expanded clones.

V,J,size,D,CDR3,DNA
TRBV6-2/TRBV6-3,TRBJ1-5,many,NA,CASRVNVQGLSNQPQHF,TGTGCCAGCAGAGTAAACGTCCAGGGACTTAGCAATCAGCCCCAGCATTTT
TRBV12-3/TRBV12-4,TRBJ2-5,many,NA,CASSHGETQYF,TGTGCCAGCAGCCACGGAGAGACCCAGTACTTC
TRBV3-1,TRBJ1-1,few,NA,CASSQDPGSEAFF,TGTGCCAGCAGCCAAGATCCGGGGAGTGAAGCTTTCTTT
TRBV7-9,TRBJ2-3,few,NA,CASSLYSAWDTQYF,TGTGCCAGCAGCTTATATTCTGCCTGGGATACGCAGTATTTT
TRBV20-1,TRBJ1-2,few,NA,CSASSGDHYGYTF,TGCAGTGCTAGTTCCGGGGATCATTATGGCTACACCTTC
TRBV12-3/TRBV12-4,TRBJ2-7,many,TRBD1,CASRAPGTGDYEQYF,TGTGCCAGCAGAGCTCCCGGGACAGGGGACTACGAGCAGTACTTC
TRBV12-3/TRBV12-4,TRBJ1-5,few,NA,CASRRGGGSGFQPQHF,TGTGCCAGCCGACGGGGCGGGGGGAGCGGGTTTCAGCCCCAGCATTTT
TRBV6-2/TRBV6-3,TRBJ1-1,once,NA,CASGYTPGTGFAEAFF,TGTGCCAGCGGGTACACCCCCGGAACAGGGTTTGCTGAAGCTTTCTTT
TRBV7-2,TRBJ2-7,few,NA,CASSSVVDTSYEQYF,TGTGCCAGCAGCAGCGTGGTAGATACATCCTACGAGCAGTACTTC
TRBV6-2/TRBV6-3,TRBJ2-1,NA,NA,CASSPRRDDEQFF,TGTGCCAGCAGCCCAAGGAGAGACGATGAGCAGTTCTTC
TRBV7-8,TRBJ2-5,NA,NA,CASSRTSRRGTQETQYF,TGTGCCAGCAGCCGAACCTCCCGGCGGGGCACCCAAGAGACCCAGTACTTC
TRBV20-1,TRBJ2-7,NA,NA,CSAPGTSIYEQYF,TGCAGTGCCCCCGGGACATCGATCTACGAGCAGTACTTC
TRBV20-1,TRBJ2-2,few,TRBD1,CSARGQGAPGELFF,TGCAGTGCTCGCGGACAGGGAGCACCCGGGGAGCTGTTTTTT
TRBV12-3/TRBV12-4,TRBJ2-7,few,NA,CASSQGVPYEQYF,TGTGCCAGCAGCCAAGGGGTCCCCTACGAGCAGTACTTC
TRBV6-5,TRBJ1-2,once,NA,CAARGGGDGYTF,TGTGCCGCCCGAGGGGGGGGCGATGGCTACACCTTC
TRBV4-1,TRBJ2-7,NA,NA,CASSPAGNTGTYEQYF,TGCGCCAGCAGCCCGGCCGGGAACACTGGAACCTACGAGCAGTACTTC
TRBV20-1,TRBJ2-7,few,NA,CSAGIIGTRAYEQYF,TGCAGTGCGGGAATTATCGGGACCCGGGCCTACGAGCAGTACTTC
TRBV29-1,TRBJ2-5,few,TRBD2,CSVGGRAKETQYF,TGCAGCGTTGGTGGGAGGGCTAAAGAGACCCAGTACTTC
TRBV5-1,TRBJ2-5,NA,NA,CASSLGRPQETQYF,TGCGCCAGCAGCTTGGGACGGCCCCAAGAGACCCAGTACTTC
TRBV29-1,TRBJ2-1,few,NA,CSVVGQPSYNEQFF,TGCAGCGTTGTAGGCCAGCCTTCCTACAATGAGCAGTTCTTC
TRBV20-1,TRBJ2-7,NA,NA,CSARDPRLPSYEQYF,TGCAGTGCTAGAGATCCGCGTCTCCCCTCCTACGAGCAGTACTTC
TRBV5-1,TRBJ1-2,many,NA,CASSPGTASANYGYTF,TGCGCCAGCAGCCCGGGGACGGCCTCCGCTAACTATGGCTACACCTTC
TRBV7-2,TRBJ1-1,many,NA,CASSLDGSWGRAFF,TGTGCCAGCAGCTTAGATGGGTCATGGGGGCGAGCTTTCTTT
TRBV4-3,TRBJ2-3,NA,TRBD2,CASSQALPGLGVNTQYF,TGCGCCAGCAGCCAAGCCCTGCCGGGACTAGGGGTGAATACGCAGTATTTT
TRBV20-1,TRBJ2-7,NA,TRBD2,CSAEGTSGSHEQYF,TGCAGTGCGGAAGGGACTAGCGGGAGCCACGAGCAGTACTTC
TRBV3-1,TRBJ2-1,NA,NA,CASSQGLGAVQFF,TGTGCCAGCAGCCAAGGCCTCGGGGCGGTGCAGTTCTTC
TRBV30,TRBJ2-5,NA,TRBD1,CAWMGTAEETQYF,TGTGCCTGGATGGGGACAGCTGAAGAGACCCAGTACTTC
TRBV7-9,TRBJ2-7,NA,NA,CASSLDGPEQYF,TGTGCCAGCAGCTTAGATGGGCCGGAGCAGTACTTC
TRBV9,TRBJ2-7,NA,NA,CASSGPLTETSYEQYF,TGTGCCAGCAGCGGCCCTTTGACAGAAACCTCCTACGAGCAGTACTTC
TRBV6-5,TRBJ1-5,NA,TRBD1,CASSSGTGRFEPQHF,TGTGCCAGCAGTTCCGGGACAGGGCGATTCGAGCCCCAGCATTTT
TRBV20-1,TRBJ2-7,NA,NA,CSARLAGVYEQYF,TGCAGTGCTAGATTGGCAGGGGTTTACGAGCAGTACTTC
TRBV30,TRBJ1-3,many,NA,CAWSRPGNTIYF,TGTGCCTGGAGTAGGCCTGGAAACACCATATATTTT
TRBV2,TRBJ2-2,NA,TRBD1,CASKDRPWSGELFF,TGTGCCAGCAAGGACAGGCCGTGGTCCGGGGAGCTGTTTTTT
TRBV20-1,TRBJ2-5,few,TRBD1,CSARRQGAFETQYF,TGCAGTGCTAGGAGACAGGGGGCGTTTGAGACCCAGTACTTC
TRBV24-1,TRBJ1-5,few,TRBD1,CATSEGGQGLQPQHF,TGTGCCACCAGTGAGGGAGGACAGGGGCTTCAGCCCCAGCATTTT
TRBV24-1,TRBJ2-5,once,TRBD2,CATSESGGAETQYF,TGTGCCACCAGTGAAAGCGGGGGGGCAGAGACCCAGTACTTC
TRBV7-6,TRBJ2-3,many,NA,CASSLATSSDTQYF,TGTGCCAGCAGCTTAGCGACTAGTTCAGATACGCAGTATTTT
TRBV2,TRBJ2-1,few,TRBD2,CASNSGGRVNEQSF,TGTGCCAGCAATTCGGGCGGGAGGGTCAATGAGCAGTCCTTC
TRBV12-3/TRBV12-4,TRBJ1-4,once,NA,CASRRATNEKLFF,TGTGCCAGCAGGAGAGCAACTAATGAAAAACTGTTTTTT
TRBV5-1,TRBJ2-7,NA,NA,CASSLSPGMGYEQYF,TGCGCCAGCAGCTTATCACCGGGGATGGGGTACGAGCAGTACTTC
TRBV7-8,TRBJ2-1,few,NA,CASSPRQASNEQFF,TGTGCCAGCAGCCCGAGACAGGCTTCCAATGAGCAGTTCTTC
TRBV15,TRBJ2-7,few,NA,CATSSPFATGEQYF,TGTGCCACCAGCTCGCCCTTTGCCACTGGCGAGCAGTACTTC
TRBV20-1,TRBJ1-6,NA,NA,CSTPTGYNSPLHF,TGCAGTACTCCCACAGGGTATAATTCACCCCTCCACTTT
TRBV5-1,TRBJ2-1,NA,NA,CASSLLGSDEQFF,TGCGCCAGCAGCTTGTTGGGGAGCGATGAGCAGTTCTTC
TRBV4-3,TRBJ2-2,few,NA,CASSQITTNTGELFF,TGCGCCAGCAGCCAAATTACAACGAACACCGGGGAGCTGTTTTTT
TRBV15,TRBJ2-7,few,TRBD2,CATSRDVSGGGSYEQYF,TGTGCCACCAGCAGAGACGTTTCGGGAGGGGGGTCCTACGAGCAGTACTTC
TRBV9,TRBJ2-7,NA,TRBD1,CASSVGVGGTGGEDEQYF,TGTGCCAGCAGCGTAGGTGTCGGAGGGACAGGGGGCGAGGACGAGCAGTACTTC
TRBV7-3,TRBJ2-1,NA,NA,CASSPTLGTPDFSYNEQFF,TGTGCCAGCAGCCCAACCCTCGGGACTCCGGACTTCTCCTACAATGAGCAGTTCTTC
TRBV5-1,TRBJ2-5,NA,TRBD2,CASSPIGQGTSGVYQETQYF,TGCGCCAGCAGCCCAATTGGACAGGGAACTAGCGGGGTGTACCAAGAGACCCAGTACTTC
TRBV6-1,TRBJ2-7,many,TRBD2,CASGEGRVSYEQYF,TGTGCCAGCGGGGAGGGCAGGGTCTCCTACGAGCAGTACTTC
TRBV14,TRBJ2-1,NA,TRBD2,CASSITSGRANEQFF,TGTGCCAGCAGCATTACTAGCGGGAGGGCCAATGAGCAGTTCTTC
TRBV7-3,TRBJ2-3,many,NA,CASSFAGTTDTQYF,TGTGCCAGCAGCTTTGCTGGTACCACAGATACGCAGTATTTT
TRBV5-1,TRBJ1-1,few,NA,CASSFAGGVNTEAFF,TGCGCCAGCAGCTTTGCCGGAGGTGTGAACACTGAAGCTTTCTTT
TRBV7-2,TRBJ1-2,few,NA,CASSLDTTVRGGYTF,TGTGCCAGCAGCTTAGATACAACAGTGAGAGGCGGCTACACCTTC
TRBV10-1,TRBJ1-5,NA,NA,CASSATRVGQPQHF,TGCGCCAGCTCTGCCACCAGGGTAGGTCAGCCCCAGCATTTT